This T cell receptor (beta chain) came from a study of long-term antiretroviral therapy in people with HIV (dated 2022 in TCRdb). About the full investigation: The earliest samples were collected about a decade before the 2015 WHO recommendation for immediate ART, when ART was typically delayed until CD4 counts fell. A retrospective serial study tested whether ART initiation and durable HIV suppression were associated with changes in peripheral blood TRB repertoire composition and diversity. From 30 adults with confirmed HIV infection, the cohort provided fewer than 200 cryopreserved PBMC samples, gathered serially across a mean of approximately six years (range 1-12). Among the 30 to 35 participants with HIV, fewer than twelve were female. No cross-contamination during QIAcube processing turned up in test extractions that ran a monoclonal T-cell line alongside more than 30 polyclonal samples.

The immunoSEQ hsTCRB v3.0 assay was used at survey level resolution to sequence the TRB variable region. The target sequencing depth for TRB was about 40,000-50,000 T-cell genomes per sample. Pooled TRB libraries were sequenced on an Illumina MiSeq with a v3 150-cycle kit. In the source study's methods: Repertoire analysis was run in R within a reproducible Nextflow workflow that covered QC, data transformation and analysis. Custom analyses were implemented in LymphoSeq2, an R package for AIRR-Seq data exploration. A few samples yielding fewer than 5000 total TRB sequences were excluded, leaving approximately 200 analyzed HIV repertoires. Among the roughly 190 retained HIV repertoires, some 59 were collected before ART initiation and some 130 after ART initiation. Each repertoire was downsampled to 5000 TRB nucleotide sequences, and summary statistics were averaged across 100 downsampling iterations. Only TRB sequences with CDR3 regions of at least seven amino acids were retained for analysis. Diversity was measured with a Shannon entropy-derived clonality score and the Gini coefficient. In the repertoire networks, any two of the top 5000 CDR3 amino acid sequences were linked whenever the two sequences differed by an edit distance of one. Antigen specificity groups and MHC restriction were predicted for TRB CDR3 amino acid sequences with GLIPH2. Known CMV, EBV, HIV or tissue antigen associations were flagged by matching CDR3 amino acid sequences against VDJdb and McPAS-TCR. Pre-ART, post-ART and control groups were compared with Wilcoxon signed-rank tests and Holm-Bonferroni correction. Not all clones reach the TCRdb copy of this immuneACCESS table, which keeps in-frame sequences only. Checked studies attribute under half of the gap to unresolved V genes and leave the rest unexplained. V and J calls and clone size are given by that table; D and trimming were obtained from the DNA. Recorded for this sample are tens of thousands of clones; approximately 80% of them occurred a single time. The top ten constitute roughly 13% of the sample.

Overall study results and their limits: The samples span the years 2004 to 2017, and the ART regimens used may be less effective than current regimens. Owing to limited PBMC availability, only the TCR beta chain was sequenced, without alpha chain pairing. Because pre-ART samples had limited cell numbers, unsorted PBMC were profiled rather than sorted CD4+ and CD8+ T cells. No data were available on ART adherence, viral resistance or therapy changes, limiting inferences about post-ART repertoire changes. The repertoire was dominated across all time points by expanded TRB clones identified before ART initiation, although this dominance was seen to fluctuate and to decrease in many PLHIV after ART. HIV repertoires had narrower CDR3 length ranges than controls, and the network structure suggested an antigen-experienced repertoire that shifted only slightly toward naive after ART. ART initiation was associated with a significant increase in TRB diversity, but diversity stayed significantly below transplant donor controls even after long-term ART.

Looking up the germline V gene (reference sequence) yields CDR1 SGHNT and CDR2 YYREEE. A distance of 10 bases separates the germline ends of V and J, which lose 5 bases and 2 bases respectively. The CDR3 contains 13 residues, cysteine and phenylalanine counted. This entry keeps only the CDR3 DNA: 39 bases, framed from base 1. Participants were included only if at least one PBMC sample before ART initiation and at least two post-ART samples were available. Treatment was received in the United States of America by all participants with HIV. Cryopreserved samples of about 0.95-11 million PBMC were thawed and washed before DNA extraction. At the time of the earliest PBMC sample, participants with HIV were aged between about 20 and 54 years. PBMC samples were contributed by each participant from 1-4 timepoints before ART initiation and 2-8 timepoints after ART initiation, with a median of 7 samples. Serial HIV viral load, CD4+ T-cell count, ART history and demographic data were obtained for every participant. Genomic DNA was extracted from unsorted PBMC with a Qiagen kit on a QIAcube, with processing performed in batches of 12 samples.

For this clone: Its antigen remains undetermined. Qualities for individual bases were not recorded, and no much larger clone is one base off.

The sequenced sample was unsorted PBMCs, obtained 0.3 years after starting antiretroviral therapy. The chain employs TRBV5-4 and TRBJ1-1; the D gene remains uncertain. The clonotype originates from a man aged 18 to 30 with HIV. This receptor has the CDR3 CASSQPGNTEAFF. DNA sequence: TGTGCCAGCAGTCAGCCGGGTAACACTGAAGCTTTCTTT.